The text below deals with one TCR beta chain. The data were taken from a study of blood T cell repertoires in COVID-19. The overall study: Spain, Italy and the United States supplied samples that represented acute and convalescent COVID-19. T cells, B-cell-depleted T cells, or PBMCs supplied cDNA or gDNA.

Per the original methods: Cell counts per sample came from amplifying reference gene primers. The data were produced by immunoSEQ multiplex PCR, yet TCRdb's version contains in-frame clones alone and is incomplete. V and J calls and clone size come straight from that table; D and trimming were deduced from the DNA. Here the sample spans 300,000 or so clones, about 90% being singletons. Germline loops: CDR1 MNHNS, CDR2 SASEGT. V lost 1 base and J 4 bases, leaving 11 bases between the germline ends. This CDR3 spans 15 amino acids. The clonotype was recovered from a man younger than 35 who had recovered from COVID-19. This chain joins TRBV6-1 and TRBJ1-3, with TRBD1 as a possible D gene (5 bases). The material sequenced was peripheral blood. The CDR3 protein is CASSEGPGLGNTIYF. The CDR3 DNA sequence: TGTGCCAGCAGTGAAGGTCCAGGGCTAGGAAACACCATATATTTT.